One sample yielded the 27 T cell receptor beta chains listed below, sequenced in a study of T-cell reconstitution after alpha-beta-depleted transplantation in children. Unique molecular identifiers were built into the TCRbeta library. A single record per CDR3 protein comes from TCRdb applying MiXCR to the PCR reads. The table has roughly 500,000 distinct CDR3 sequences, approximately 30% seen once. The sequences come from PBMCs from the stem cell graft donor, collected from the stem cell graft. These receptors all stem from a human donor who donated a stem cell graft to a child with aplastic anemia.

The chain employs TRBV6-2 or TRBV6-3 and TRBJ1-5, with 10 nucleotides matching TRBD1. This CDR3 spans 17 amino acids. V shed 5 bases, J shed 5 bases, and the junction held 12 bases outside the gene matches. Germline V CDR1 and CDR2: MNHEY, SVGEGT. Written as DNA, the CDR3 is TGTGCCAGCAGTACCACCGGGACAGGGGTTTTCGATCAGCCCCAGCATTTT. Translating gives CASSTTGTGVFDQPQHF.

This chain joins TRBV25-1 and TRBJ1-4, with 12 bases identical to TRBD1. With V trimmed by 1 base and J by 9 bases, 3 bases remained unmatched. In germline, CDR1 is MGHDK, CDR2 SYGVNS. The CDR3 contains 15 residues. The CDR3 DNA follows: TGTGCCAGCAGTGAATCAGGGACAGGGGGCCAAAAACTGTTTTTT. It translates to CASSESGTGGQKLFF.

This clonotype was seen more than once but under ten times. The rearrangement joins TRBV29-1 to TRBJ1-1; no firm D call. The CDR3 covers 13 residues. The V end was cut by 8 bases, the J end by 5 bases, with 18 bases between. Germline-derived CDR1 and CDR2 are SQVTM and ANQGSEA. The CDR3 DNA is TGCAGCCTCGTGGTCCTTCGTGGGACTGAAGCTTTCTTT. Amino acid sequence: CSLVVLRGTEAFF.

This clonotype has more than one count but fewer than ten. The rearrangement uses TRBV5-1 and TRBJ1-1; unclear D gene. Trimming shortened V by 9 bases and J by 1 base, and 13 bases separated the two germline ends. This CDR3 is 13 amino acids long. In germline, CDR1 is SGHRS, CDR2 YFSETQ. In DNA, the CDR3 is TGCGCCACCTCCGACAACCAGAACACTGAAGCTTTCTTT. Its protein product is CATSDNQNTEAFF.

The V and J genes are TRBV2 and TRBJ2-4; D perhaps matches TRBD2 (6 bases). Germline CDR1 is SNHLY and CDR2 is FYNNEI. The ends were cut back, 2 bases at V and 10 bases at J, with 18 bases in the middle. The CDR3 covers 15 residues. The CDR3 spells CASSERDSLLGIQYF. The CDR3 coding sequence is TGTGCCAGCAGTGAACGGGACTCCCTTCTTGGGATTCAGTACTTC.

The chain couples TRBV19 to TRBJ1-3; D uncertain. CDR1 is LNHDA and CDR2 is SQIVND in the germline V gene (reference sequence). The V end lost 11 bases, the J end lost 5 bases, and 10 bases lay between the germline ends. CDR3 length: 11 residues. CDR3 loop: CAVGRRNTIYF. The CDR3 DNA reads as TGTGCCGTTGGGCGGCGAAACACCATATATTTT.

V is TRBV24-1 and J is TRBJ1-1; tentatively, D is TRBD1 (6 bases). This CDR3 region has 13 residues. The V gene's germline CDR1 is KGHDR and CDR2 SFDVKD. With 9 bases removed from V and 4 bases from J, the gap between germline ends came to 14 bases. The CDR3 is CATSGASSTEAFF. The CDR3 region has the DNA TGTGCCACCTCAGGGGCCTCTAGCACTGAAGCTTTCTTT.

There are a few counts of this clonotype. The chain carries TRBV7-9 and TRBJ1-5, with 10 bases lining up with TRBD1. Germline values: CDR1 SEHNR, CDR2 FQNEAQ (reference sequence). The J segment lost 4 bases and the V segment lost 3 bases, leaving 6 bases of the junction unmatched. The CDR3 totals 16 residues. The CDR3 nucleotides are TGTGCCAGCAGCTTTTCTGGGACAGGGGTTAATCAGCCCCAGCATTTT. Residues: CASSFSGTGVNQPQHF. Full variable domain (rest looked up from reference TRBV7-9 and TRBJ1-5): DTGVSQNPRHKITKRGQNVTFRCDPISEHNRLYWYRQTLGQGPEFLTYFQNEAQLEKSRLLSDRFSAERPKGSFSTLEIQRTEQGDSAMYLCASSFSGTGVNQPQHFGDGTRLSIL.

This clonotype has just a few counts. CDR3 loop: CASSQEGLGHYEQYV. Written as DNA, the CDR3 is TGTGCCAGCAGCCAAGAAGGTCTAGGCCACTACGAGCAGTACGTC. V usage is TRBV14 and J usage is TRBJ2-7, with D unclear. V lost 0 bases to trimming and J lost 3 bases, with 12 bases between them. Germline values: CDR1 SGHDN, CDR2 FVKESK. This CDR3 comprises 15 residues.

The chain is built from TRBV4-2 and TRBJ2-2, with D unresolved. The CDR3 covers 13 residues. The V gene's germline CDR1 is LGHNA and CDR2 YNFKEQ. The V gene lost 1 base and the J gene lost 8 bases, with 8 bases spanning the gap. This CDR3 is CASSQGLRGELFF. The CDR3 coding sequence is TGTGCCAGCAGCCAAGGTTTACGAGGGGAGCTGTTTTTT.

V is TRBV15 and J is TRBJ1-4, with a tentative D call TRBD1 (5 bases). Germline V gives CDR1 LNHNV, CDR2 YYDKDF (reference sequence). Trimming removed 5 bases at V and 5 bases at J, with 18 bases between. CDR3 size: 16 residues. In nucleotides, the CDR3 is TGTGCCACCAGCTCGACTCCGGGACGGCGAAATGAAAAACTGTTTTTT. This codes for CATSSTPGRRNEKLFF.

The V gene is TRBV19, the J gene TRBJ2-1; 7 positions agree with TRBD2. The germline V gene has CDR1 LNHDA and CDR2 SQIVND (reference sequence). The CDR3 has 14 residues. V lost 3 bases and J lost 7; bases outside the gene matches: 6. Here the CDR3 reads CASSIGGSKNEQFF. The CDR3 bases are TGTGCCAGTAGTATCGGCGGGAGCAAGAATGAGCAGTTCTTC.

CDR3 in amino acids: CASKKRDLHTEAFF. The DNA of the CDR3 is TGTGCCTCGAAGAAGCGGGACTTACACACTGAAGCTTTCTTT. This chain uses TRBV27 with TRBJ1-1, with TRBD1 as a possible D gene (5 bases). There are 14 residues in the CDR3. Trimming removed 11 bases at V and 3 bases at J, with 19 bases between. Per germline, CDR1 MNHEY and CDR2 SMNVEV (reference sequence).

V and J are TRBV20-1 and TRBJ2-3; 8 bases agree with TRBD1. V was clipped by 0 bases and J by 2 bases; unmatched bases: 4. The CDR3 covers 15 residues. Germline lookup yields CDR1 DFQATT and CDR2 SNEGSKA (reference sequence). The CDR3 region has the DNA TGCAGTGCTAGAGAGGGACAGGTGGACACAGATACGCAGTATTTT. Translated: CSAREGQVDTDTQYF.

This clonotype was recorded many times. This chain joins TRBV20-1 and TRBJ2-7, with D possibly TRBD1 on 6 matching bases. Germline CDR1 and CDR2: DFQATT and SNEGSKA (reference sequence). This CDR3 has 15 residues. V was trimmed by 0 bases and J by 3 bases, leaving 15 bases between them. The CDR3 DNA reads TGCAGTGCTAGAGAGGGACAATCACATCACTACGAGCAGTACTTC. Its translation: CSAREGQSHHYEQYF.

V usage is TRBV4-2 and J usage is TRBJ2-5, with 11 bases identical to TRBD2. Germline V gives CDR1 LGHNA, CDR2 YNFKEQ. The CDR3 spans 16 residues. The V segment lost 1 base and the J segment 5 bases; nucleotides outside the gene matches: 6. The CDR3, as DNA: TGTGCCAGCAGCCAAGGGGGACTAGCGGTCCGGGAGACCCAGTACTTC. Protein: CASSQGGLAVRETQYF.

The CDR3 loop reads CASRMGPSSGNTIYF. Here the CDR3 DNA reads TGTGCCAGCAGAATGGGACCCAGCTCTGGAAACACCATATATTTT. The genes are TRBV12-3 or TRBV12-4 and TRBJ1-3, with D perhaps TRBD1 (5 bases). Trimming stripped 6 bases from V and 0 bases from J, with 12 bases between. CDR3 size: 15 residues.

This clonotype was observed a few times. V is TRBV7-2 and J is TRBJ2-6; D gene ambiguous. Per the germline V gene, CDR1 is SGHTA and CDR2 is FQGNSA. V was pared by 8 bases and J by 0 bases, with 8 bases between. The CDR3 contains 14 residues. CDR3 region: CASCIPSGANVLTF. The CDR3, as DNA: TGTGCCAGCTGCATACCCTCTGGGGCCAACGTCCTGACTTTC.

The genes are TRBV28 and TRBJ2-2; a weak D match, TRBD2 (5 bases). Germline V CDR1 and CDR2: MDHEN, SYDVKM. V lost 11 bases and J 1 base, leaving 11 bases between the germline ends. CDR3 length: 13 residues. The CDR3 loop reads CAGRGWNTGELFF. CDR3 sequence (DNA): TGTGCCGGCCGGGGTTGGAACACCGGGGAGCTGTTTTTT.

This clonotype has a handful of counts. This chain joins TRBV4-2 and TRBJ2-7; no reliable D call. Trimming took 0 bases from V and 2 from J, leaving 8 bases between them. The germline V gene has CDR1 LGHNA and CDR2 YNFKEQ. The CDR3 runs 14 residues. CDR3 nucleotides: TGTGCCAGCAGCCAAGACGGCGGACCCTACGAGCAGTACTTC. It is translated as CASSQDGGPYEQYF.

This clonotype was detected a few times. J is TRBJ1-2 and V is TRBV5-1; 7 nucleotides line up with TRBD1. CDR1 SGHRS and CDR2 YFSETQ come from the germline V gene. The J segment lost 6 bases and the V segment lost 0 bases, leaving 8 bases of the junction unmatched. This CDR3 contains 15 residues. The CDR3 loop reads CASSLGEQGSHGYTF. CDR3 sequence (DNA): TGCGCCAGCAGCTTGGGCGAACAGGGGAGCCATGGCTACACCTTC.

The rearrangement joins TRBV30 to TRBJ1-2, with 7 bases aligning to TRBD1. Losses at the gene ends were 5 bases for V and 0 bases for J; bases not matched to a gene: 6. The CDR3 extends over 14 amino acids. CDR1 and CDR2 from the germline V gene are GTSNPN and SVGIG (reference sequence). CDR3 sequence (DNA): TGTGCCTGGTTGAAGGGGGCTTCTAACTATGGCTACACCTTC. Translated, it gives CAWLKGASNYGYTF.

This clonotype showed up just a few times. This rearrangement joins TRBV7-2 to TRBJ1-1; D may be TRBD1 (6 bases). Germline V CDR1 and CDR2: SGHTA, FQGNSA. Trimming took 1 base from V and 1 from J, leaving 10 bases between them. This CDR3 region has 15 residues. Here the CDR3 reads CASSLVGGANTEAFF. The CDR3 DNA is TGTGCCAGCAGCTTAGTTGGGGGCGCGAACACTGAAGCTTTCTTT.

The table lists this clonotype with a few counts. This sequence joins TRBV7-2 and TRBJ2-1; 7 bases are shared with TRBD2. The V gene's germline CDR1 is SGHTA and CDR2 FQGNSA. The CDR3 contains 14 residues. J was trimmed by 7 bases and V by 5 bases; bases with no gene match: 8. The CDR3 loop is CASSMTGGSNEQFF. The CDR3 region has the DNA TGTGCCAGCAGCATGACTGGCGGGAGTAATGAGCAGTTCTTC.

The chain has TRBV5-1 and TRBJ2-5; 8 bases are shared with TRBD1. The J segment lost 0 bases and the V segment lost 3 bases, leaving 7 bases of the junction unmatched. The length of the CDR3 is 16 residues. CDR1 and CDR2 (germline): SGHRS, YFSETQ. This chain's CDR3 is CASSYSGTGHQETQYF. Here the CDR3 DNA reads TGCGCCAGCAGCTATTCCGGGACAGGTCACCAAGAGACCCAGTACTTC. The entire variable domain, with the rest obtained from reference TRBV5-1 and TRBJ2-5, is as follows: KAGVTQTPRYLIKTRGQQVTLSCSPISGHRSVSWYQQTPGQGLQFLFEYFSETQRNKGNFPGRFSGRQFSNSRSEMNVSTLELGDSALYLCASSYSGTGHQETQYFGPGTRLLVL.

This clonotype was detected only a few times. The chain is built from TRBV5-1 and TRBJ2-1; 8 nucleotides agree with TRBD2. Per the germline V gene, CDR1 is SGHRS and CDR2 is YFSETQ. This CDR3 is 20 amino acids long. The V segment lost 0 bases and the J segment 4 bases; nucleotides outside the gene matches: 18. CDR3 nucleotides: TGCGCCAGCAGCTTGGGGACGGACGGAATAGCGGGGATAAGATACAATGAGCAGTTCTTC. This codes for CASSLGTDGIAGIRYNEQFF.

The chain has TRBV12-3 or TRBV12-4 and TRBJ2-2; 9 bases map to TRBD2. This CDR3 has 17 residues. V trimming: 5 bases; J trimming: 5 bases; junction bases outside the gene matches: 12. CDR3 DNA sequence: TGTGCCAGCAGTAGGCCCGGGGGACTAGCAGAGACCGGGGAGCTGTTTTTT. Translating it yields CASSRPGGLAETGELFF.